This paragraph covers one TCR beta chain sequence. Its antigen is not identified. PCR involved 60 Vbeta and 13 Jbeta primers. Produced via immunoSEQ multiplex PCR; TCRdb's table is partial and in-frame only. This sample contains 150,000 to 200,000 clones. This specimen belongs to a study of cytomegalovirus exposure and HLA in healthy donors. Study observations and caveats: Accurate HLA-A and HLA-B prediction from TCR beta sequences was reported for most subjects. An ancestry cluster, one associated with Asian ancestry, reportedly showed fewer N-insertions than the approximately 650-donor mean in a later analysis.

This TCR was sampled from a woman between 18 and 29 years old in good health and CMV-seropositive. Sequences were obtained from PBMCs.

The DNA of the CDR3 is TGTGCCAGCAGCCAAGGATGGAGAGAAAAACTGTTTTTT. Translation: CASSQGWREKLFF. The chain uses TRBV14 and TRBJ1-4; unclear D gene. Germline-derived CDR1 and CDR2 are SGHDN and FVKESK. The CDR3 has 13 residues. Trimming stripped 1 base from V and 8 bases from J, with 8 bases between.